These 27 T cell receptor beta chains share one sample of origin, sequenced in a study of T cell repertoires in cytomegalovirus infection. TCRdb re-analysed the reads in MiXCR, keeping a single row per CDR3 protein. This table has some 230,000 distinct CDR3 sequences, 22% appearing once. What was sequenced was CD8+ T cells from PBMCs. The receptor set was obtained from a human donor in good health (CMV status not recorded). Some clones in this sample may be carry-over from other donors' samples.

This clonotype has just a few counts. The chain uses TRBV2 and TRBJ2-5; D uncertain. V lost 3 bases to trimming and J lost 7 bases, with 6 bases between them. The germline gives CDR1 SNHLY, CDR2 FYNNEI. The length of the CDR3 is 11 residues. The CDR3 DNA sequence: TGTGCCAGCAGTGATGGCCCGACCCAGTACTTC. Translated: CASSDGPTQYF.

This clonotype appeared once. The rearrangement links TRBV7-6 to TRBJ2-5; TRBD1 is a possible D gene (6 bases). The CDR3 has 15 residues. The V end lost 1 base, the J end lost 4 bases, and 13 bases lay between the germline ends. Germline CDR1 and CDR2: SGHVS and FNYEAQ. For the CDR3, the DNA is TGTGCCAGCAGCTTAGAGGACAGACCCCGAGAGACCCAGTACTTC. It yields the protein CASSLEDRPRETQYF.

This clonotype was counted at least ten times. The J gene is TRBJ1-1, the V gene TRBV7-8; D remains unclear. The CDR3 is made up of 14 amino acids. V lost 0 bases and J lost 4, with 9 bases in between. The germline V gene encodes CDR1 SGHVS and CDR2 FQNEAQ. The chain's CDR3 is CASSLAGLSTEAFF. For the CDR3, the DNA is TGTGCCAGCAGCTTAGCAGGGTTGAGCACTGAAGCTTTCTTT.

V gene TRBV6-1 combines with J gene TRBJ2-3; TRBD2 matches at 9 bases. The CDR3 runs to 17 residues. V lost 1 base, J lost 2 bases, and 7 bases stayed unmatched. CDR1 and CDR2 from the germline V gene are MNHNS and SASEGT. In DNA, the CDR3 is TGTGCCAGCAGTGAAGGGGTAGCGGGGGCGTACACAGATACGCAGTATTTT. Protein: CASSEGVAGAYTDTQYF.

In its sample, this clonotype was seen many times. The rearrangement uses TRBV19 and TRBJ1-1; TRBD1 matches 8 bases. With V trimmed by 4 bases and J by 5 bases, 6 bases remained unmatched. The V gene's germline CDR1 is LNHDA and CDR2 SQIVND (reference sequence). The CDR3 runs to 14 residues. This chain's CDR3 is CASSTTGARTEAFF. Written as DNA, the CDR3 is TGTGCCAGTAGTACGACAGGGGCGAGGACTGAAGCTTTCTTT.

The sample holds one count of this clonotype. The chain uses TRBV18 and TRBJ1-3; D is uncertain. The CDR3 is made up of 15 amino acids. Trimming shortened V by 0 bases and J by 3 bases, and 9 bases separated the two germline ends. Germline V gene lookup returns CDR1 KGHSH and CDR2 LQKENI. CDR3 sequence (DNA): TGTGCCAGCTCACCACCGACGGGGTTTGGAAACACCATATATTTT. Protein: CASSPPTGFGNTIYF.

This clonotype turned up a few times. The rearrangement joins TRBV25-1 to TRBJ1-1; D is perhaps TRBD1 (5 bases). The ends were cut back, 1 base at V and 3 bases at J, with 12 bases in the middle. The CDR3 is made up of 15 amino acids. Germline V gene lookup returns CDR1 MGHDK and CDR2 SYGVNS. The CDR3 loop reads CASSESGRVDTEAFF. The CDR3 DNA follows: TGTGCCAGCAGTGAATCCGGCAGGGTCGACACTGAAGCTTTCTTT.

This clonotype was detected a few times. The chain is built from TRBV6-5 and TRBJ1-5; 7 nucleotides match TRBD1. The V gene end was trimmed by 6 bases and the J gene end by 5 bases; junction bases not matched to a gene: 10. The length of the CDR3 is 15 residues. Germline CDR1 MNHEY, CDR2 SVGAGI. The CDR3 loop reads CASRADRAPDQPQHF. The CDR3 bases are TGTGCCAGCAGAGCAGACAGGGCCCCCGATCAGCCCCAGCATTTT.

The CDR3 nucleotides are TGTGCCAGCAGCGCAGGGGGCGGGCAGCCCCAGCATTTT. Translation: CASSAGGGQPQHF. V is TRBV5-6 and J is TRBJ1-5; 8 nucleotides line up with TRBD1. Germline lookup yields CDR1 SGHDT and CDR2 YYEEEE. The length of the CDR3 is 13 residues. V was pared by 4 bases and J by 7 bases, with 4 bases of the junction left unmatched.

This chain uses TRBV28 with TRBJ1-5; maybe TRBD1 (5 bases). The CDR3 totals 11 residues. V lost 6 bases and J lost 11, with 11 bases in between. Per germline, CDR1 MDHEN and CDR2 SYDVKM. This CDR3 is CASSGGGAQHF. CDR3 bases: TGTGCCAGCAGCGGTGGAGGGGCCCAGCATTTT.

The chain recombines TRBV20-1 with TRBJ1-1; no definite D call. This CDR3 spans 12 amino acids. V lost 0 bases and J lost 10, with 12 bases in between. Germline V gene sequence: CDR1 DFQATT, CDR2 SNEGSKA (reference sequence). DNA of the CDR3: TGCAGTGCTAGAGATCTAAAAGGGCGAGCTTTCTTT. Its translation is CSARDLKGRAFF.

This rearrangement joins TRBV11-2 to TRBJ2-3, with D uncertain. The CDR3 consists of 13 residues. V lost 2 bases and J 4 bases, leaving 7 bases between the germline ends. Germline CDR1 is SGHAT and CDR2 is FQNNGV. CDR3 sequence (DNA): TGTGCCAGCAGCTTACCCCGCCCAGATACGCAGTATTTT. Residues: CASSLPRPDTQYF.

The chain has TRBV27 and TRBJ2-1, with a possible D match to TRBD1 (5 bases). Germline CDR1 is MNHEY and CDR2 is SMNVEV (reference sequence). The CDR3 runs to 17 residues. The ends were cut back, 0 bases at V and 8 bases at J, with 20 bases in the middle. The CDR3, as DNA: TGTGCCAGCAGTTTATCGATGCGGCCCTCGATAGGGGATGAGCAGTTCTTC. Its translation is CASSLSMRPSIGDEQFF.

The chain has TRBV6-2 or TRBV6-3 and TRBJ2-7, with 7 bases aligning to TRBD1. Germline V gives CDR1 MNHEY, CDR2 SVGEGT. The CDR3 is 14 residues long. With 6 bases clipped from V and 6 bases from J, the junction kept 11 bases outside the gene matches. The DNA for the CDR3 is TGTGCCAGCAGCATTCCGAGACAGGGTCCCGAGCAGTACTTC. The encoded protein is CASSIPRQGPEQYF.

The chain joins TRBV7-3 to TRBJ2-1; D ambiguous. CDR1 and CDR2 from the germline V gene are SGHTA and FQGTGA. The CDR3 is 15 amino acids. Trimming took off 3 bases at V and 6 bases at J, with 15 bases between the two ends. This CDR3 is CASSFGLGGCNEQFF. In nucleotides, the CDR3 is TGTGCCAGCAGCTTCGGGTTAGGCGGTTGCAATGAGCAGTTCTTC.

The table lists this clonotype with a few counts. The chain is built from TRBV27 and TRBJ1-2; unclear D gene. Germline CDR1 and CDR2: MNHEY and SMNVEV (reference sequence). Trimming removed 3 bases from V and 3 bases from J, with 8 bases in between. This CDR3 is built from 13 residues. The CDR3 nucleotides are TGTGCCAGCAGTTTTACCGTAGACTATGGCTACACCTTC. This gives the protein CASSFTVDYGYTF.

This chain joins TRBV7-6 and TRBJ2-3; 12 bases align to TRBD2. The CDR3 runs to 20 residues. Germline V gene sequence: CDR1 SGHVS, CDR2 FNYEAQ. The J segment lost 0 bases and the V segment lost 5 bases, leaving 15 bases of the junction unmatched. The CDR3 loop is CASSVPGLAGKPTSTDTQYF. The CDR3, as DNA: TGTGCCAGCAGCGTTCCGGGACTAGCGGGCAAACCCACTAGCACAGATACGCAGTATTTT.

The chain has TRBV28 and TRBJ1-6; 10 nucleotides agree with TRBD1. Germline CDR1 is MDHEN and CDR2 is SYDVKM. After removal of 8 bases from V and 10 bases from J, the junction contained 8 bases not matched to a gene. This CDR3 is built from 14 residues. The CDR3 sequence: CASGWGTGASPLHF. CDR3 nucleotides: TGTGCCAGCGGCTGGGGGACAGGGGCCTCACCCCTCCACTTT.

This clonotype was observed at least ten times. This chain joins TRBV7-9 and TRBJ2-1; D is unresolved. Germline CDR1 and CDR2: SEHNR and FQNEAQ (reference sequence). The CDR3 covers 12 residues. The ends were cut back, 6 bases at V and 4 bases at J, with 7 bases in the middle. CDR3 coding DNA: TGTGCCAGCAGATCATTTTACAATGAGCAGTTCTTC. As protein: CASRSFYNEQFF.

A few counts support this clonotype. This sequence joins TRBV9 and TRBJ1-6; D remains ambiguous. The CDR3 contains 14 residues. Germline CDR1 is SGDLS and CDR2 is YYNGEE. The V gene lost 3 bases and the J gene lost 7 bases, with 11 bases spanning the gap. CDR3 amino acids: CASSESGWNSPLHF. In DNA, the CDR3 is TGTGCCAGCAGCGAGTCGGGTTGGAATTCACCCCTCCACTTT. Variable domain in full (rest from reference TRBV9 and TRBJ1-6): DSGVTQTPKHLITATGQRVTLRCSPRSGDLSVYWYQQSLDQGLQFLIQYYNGEERAKGNILERFSAQQFPDLHSELNLSSLELGDSALYFCASSESGWNSPLHFGNGTRLTVT.

V gene TRBV7-9 combines with J gene TRBJ2-5; D call uncertain. The germline V and J ends were trimmed by 1 base and 0 bases, with 6 bases remaining between them. CDR3 length: 14 amino acids. From germline, CDR1 is SEHNR and CDR2 FQNEAQ (reference sequence). CDR3 protein: CASSLDANQETQYF. The CDR3 bases are TGTGCCAGCAGCTTAGACGCCAACCAAGAGACCCAGTACTTC.

This clonotype was picked up many times. The chain couples TRBV7-2 to TRBJ1-1; D gene unclear. Trimming shortened V by 4 bases and J by 4 bases, and 13 bases separated the two germline ends. The CDR3 runs to 14 residues. CDR1 is SGHTA, CDR2 FQGNSA, per germline. Written as DNA, the CDR3 is TGTGCCAGCAGCTCCCTCCGGTACGGCACTGAAGCTTTCTTT. Protein: CASSSLRYGTEAFF.

This clonotype was picked up a small number of times. V is TRBV7-9 and J is TRBJ2-5; the D gene is possibly TRBD2 (5 bases). Germline V gene data show CDR1 as SEHNR and CDR2 as FQNEAQ (reference sequence). The CDR3 is 17 amino acids. Trimming cost V 5 bases and J 5 bases, with 24 bases left between them. CDR3 coding DNA: TGTGCCAGCAGCCCGGAAATGGTCCTACACACGGGGGAGACCCAGTACTTC. It is translated as CASSPEMVLHTGETQYF.

A few counts support this clonotype. The chain uses TRBV19 and TRBJ1-1; D not resolved. From germline, CDR1 is LNHDA and CDR2 SQIVND (reference sequence). The CDR3 has 12 residues. Trimming shortened V by 8 bases and J by 1 base, and 8 bases separated the two germline ends. CDR3 sequence (DNA): TGTGCCAGTGCCGTCGGGAACACTGAAGCTTTCTTT. This sequence encodes CASAVGNTEAFF.

This rearrangement joins TRBV27 to TRBJ1-1; D remains ambiguous. Trimming cost V 6 bases and J 0 bases, with 14 bases left between them. The CDR3 has 15 residues. The germline CDR1 and CDR2 sequences are MNHEY and SMNVEV (reference sequence). This CDR3 reads CASSTRWTMNTEAFF. The DNA for the CDR3 is TGTGCCAGCAGCACCAGGTGGACCATGAACACTGAAGCTTTCTTT.

In its sample, this clonotype was seen a few times. This CDR3 is CASSLWISGQGEGYTF. CDR3 nucleotide sequence: TGTGCCAGCAGCTTATGGATTTCCGGACAGGGCGAAGGCTACACCTTC. The chain has TRBV7-9 and TRBJ1-2, with 8 bases lining up with TRBD1. V dropped 2 bases and J dropped 8; count of bases not matched to a gene: 13. This CDR3 contains 16 residues. Germline CDR1 reads SEHNR; CDR2 reads FQNEAQ (reference sequence).

This clonotype was seen a handful of times. This chain joins TRBV28 and TRBJ2-7; D is unresolved. V lost 2 bases, J lost 5 bases, and 10 bases lay in between. The CDR3 runs 13 residues. Germline CDR1 and CDR2: MDHEN and SYDVKM. CDR3 in amino acids: CASSLGSLNEQYF. CDR3 nucleotides: TGTGCCAGCAGTTTAGGAAGCCTCAACGAGCAGTACTTC.